This TCR beta chain is drawn from a study of regulatory T cells in long-lasting Graves disease. Building of the TCR beta libraries involved iRepertoire HTBI primers and Arm-PCR of CDR3 regions. TCRdb passed the multiplex PCR reads through MiXCR, listing each CDR3 protein once. The sample lists 400,000 to 450,000 distinct CDR3 sequences, about 16% occurring once. The time point here: newly diagnosed GD, antithyroid drugs for less than 3 months. Isolated PBMC RNA provided the starting material for the TCR library. The CDR3 is 18 amino acids. Per germline, CDR1 MNHEY and CDR2 SMNVEV (reference sequence). With 6 bases clipped from V and 0 bases from J, the junction kept 13 bases outside the gene matches. The sample also formed part of further work on T cells in Graves' hyperthyroidism and ophthalmopathy. Per that paper: The HTBI primer set drove a first-round RT-PCR of the TCR CDR3.

The receptor was derived from a woman younger than 45 with Graves disease. This chain uses TRBV27 with TRBJ2-3; TRBD2 matches at 9 bases. The sample consisted of peripheral blood mononuclear cells (PBMCs), taken at new diagnosis, from a patient treated with antithyroid drugs. The CDR3 reads CASRLLGTSFSSTDTQYF. The CDR3 nucleotides are TGTGCCAGCAGGCTACTCGGGACTAGCTTTTCTAGCACAGATACGCAGTATTTT.